This TCR beta chain emerged from a study of T cell clonotyping in hematopoietic cell transplantation. General observations from the study: At the given depth, recipient repertoires were over 95% de novo clonotypes.

A remark on this clone: Its antigen is still unknown.

This CDR3 contains 15 residues. Time point reported: recipient sample about 28 days before transplant, after cytoreduction. Assay used: immunoSEQ multiplex PCR; TCRdb lists only in-frame clones, some missing. This table holds approximately 11,000 clones, roughly 87% found once. The sequences come from peripheral blood mononuclear cells, collected before stem cell transplant. The genes are TRBV8-2 and TRBJ2-6; whether TRBD1, the table's D call, matches the DNA was not checked. TRBV8-2 is classified as a pseudogene. The TCR originated in a woman in her 50s with chronic myeloid leukemia. Some clones in this sample may be carry-over from other donors' samples. The CDR3, as DNA: TGTGGCACGAAGTATACACAAAGTCGGGCCAACGTCCTGACTTTC. This encodes CGTKYTQSRANVLTF.